This TCR beta chain stems from a study of T cells after yellow fever vaccination. Study-level background: SMART-Seq v4 Ultra Low Input served to prepare low-cell-number fractions.

TCRdb reanalysed the 5' RACE reads using MiXCR and keeps one entry per CDR3 protein. This repertoire shows some 420,000 distinct CDR3 sequences, around a sixth found once; its top ten account for over 15%. V gave up 4 bases and J gave up 11 bases, with 18 bases separating them. The CDR3 has 13 amino acids. Whole-study findings and limits: Faster peaking, at day 5 versus 15, marked a secondary response that was weaker.

This clonotype was counted only a few times. Its antigen is still unknown. This chain connects TRBV5-7 to TRBJ1-1; D gene uncertain. TRBV5-7 is identified as an open reading frame with a role that is uncertain. The sample consisted of PBMCs, taken before the yellow fever booster vaccination. The TCR originated in a man between 18 and 35 years old who received the YFV17D yellow fever vaccine. CDR3 nucleotides: TGTGCCAGCAGCCTGGACTCGGACGGAACGGCTTTCTTT. Encoded protein: CASSLDSDGTAFF.